This T cell receptor (beta chain) was documented in a study of T-cell memory formation after mild COVID-19. One entry per CDR3 protein results from TCRdb running MiXCR on the 5' RACE reads. Of hundreds of thousands of distinct CDR3 sequences in the sample, about 18% were seen once. Germline V lookup: CDR1 SGHRS, CDR2 YFSETQ. The CDR3 loop spans 15 amino acids. The V gene end was trimmed by 4 bases and the J gene end by 2 bases; junction bases not matched to a gene: 5. Sequenced sample: PBMCs or a T cell subset sorted from them (not recorded which). The chain recombines TRBV5-1 with TRBJ2-5; 10 bases match TRBD2. The sequence came from an adult woman who had mild COVID-19 (a few samples of this study predate the infection). Cell type and time point are not known. The DNA of the CDR3 is TGCGCCAGCAGCAGGATAGCGGGGGGACAAGAGACCCAGTACTTC. Its protein is CASSRIAGGQETQYF.